The present T cell receptor (beta chain) was sequenced within a study of cytomegalovirus exposure and HLA in healthy donors (dated by TCRdb to about 2017). As for the study more broadly: An earlier analysis of under 600 of the donors reported about 250 Gb of sequence data and about 100 million unique TCR beta sequences from 150 million to 200 million T cells. The study aimed to test whether signatures of past pathogen exposure could be identified by cataloging public T cell receptors. A later genetic analysis took genome-wide SNP genotypes for about 55% of the roughly 700 donors and used that subset as a discovery cohort. The study combined high-throughput TCR immunosequencing, statistical association of individual TCRs with disease status, and machine learning to predict cytomegalovirus infection status. HLA typing included class I and class II loci at four-digit resolution. About 280 gigabases of sequencing data and around 80 million unique TCR sequences made up an early release that covered 500 to 700 HLA-typed donors. Donor age, sex, ethnicity and CMV serostatus were collected together with the repertoire data. The genetic ancestry cluster associated with self-reported Caucasian donors included 70% to 85% of the roughly 400 genotyped donors. The T cell repertoires of about 700 subjects were profiled by immunosequencing and related to cytomegalovirus serostatus. Roughly five DR-DQ haplotypes were handled as single units for association and clustering because linkage in the cohort was strong. To decide whether each TCR beta V gene segment behaved as functional or pseudogenic, an earlier analysis of fewer than 750 of the donors relied on high-throughput TCR beta sequencing. Every repertoire in the discovery cohort had been generated on one and the same sequencing platform. The number of typed donors differed by locus: 629-630 for A, B, C, DRB1 and DQB1; some 540 for DQA1; roughly 600 for DPA1; and roughly 450 for DPB1. Among a few hundred genotyped donors of the cohort, an average of 235,054 unique TCR beta nucleotide sequences were sequenced per donor, roughly 20% of them non-productive. In the later analysis, no new phenotypic data were used to find candidate immune exposures; instead, reliance was placed on TCR beta sequences and their occurrence across donors. In a later analysis, previously published TCR beta repertoires from 550 to 750 donors were re-analyzed and high-resolution HLA genotyping was added so that TCR occurrence patterns could be studied. Along with the approximately 700-subject first cohort, a separate validation cohort of over a hundred different subjects was used.

A note on this clone: Its antigen is currently not known. Base qualities are missing; no much larger clone stands one base away.

The cohort was made up of roughly 670 healthy bone marrow donors. At the time of sampling, every cohort member was nominally healthy, though immune exposures that went unrecorded were likely present. The donor was CMV seropositive and was included in the group of 250 to 300 seropositive cohort members. A peripheral blood sample was collected from each donor, and TCR beta sequencing was performed on peripheral blood mononuclear cells. Genomic DNA was extracted from the blood cell samples with the Qiagen DNeasy Blood Extraction Kit. Results the study describes overall, beyond this receptor: The only immune exposure information available for the cohort was CMV serostatus. In both the original and validation cohorts, the classifier was reported to diagnose cytomegalovirus status with high specificity and sensitivity. The presence/absence analyses assumed that sequencing depth was roughly uniform across donors, and that assumption may not be true. About 17 rarely observed V segments, including chromosome 9 orphons, were excluded from the earlier analysis of about 500 of the donors because counts were too low. The authors suggested that the approach could potentially be generalized to other disease states and immunological phenotypes. Because HLA typing was unavailable for some donors at each locus, only the typed subset was used in association tests. A later genetic analysis associated a missense DCLRE1C variant with V-gene and J-gene trimming of TCR beta chains, and an independent cohort replicated the association. In this cohort, only TCR beta chains were sequenced, and detectable features were limited by the absence of alpha or paired-chain data. A total of around 150 TCR beta chains were listed by the study as associated with cytomegalovirus. Compared with the approximately 720-donor mean, donors in an Asian-associated ancestry cluster had fewer N-insertions in productive TCRs, according to a later genetic analysis. Strong co-occurrence of HLA alleles, especially DR and DQ, made assigning TCR associations to individual alleles difficult. Correlated functional status among segregating V segments might be attributable to linkage disequilibrium, but an unknown experimental factor could not be ruled out. A few of the identified cytomegalovirus-associated TCR beta chains were confirmed in vitro to be specific for cytomegalovirus antigens. Because the 87-base-pair reads could not distinguish some IMGT-functional V segments, including TRBV6-2 and TRBV6-3, those segments were excluded. A further reported finding was that TCR beta sequences accurately predicted the HLA-A and HLA-B alleles for most subjects in the first cohort. A later analysis reported that several top co-occurrence clusters appeared linked to parvovirus B19, influenza, CMV and Epstein-Barr virus. The sequencing pipeline was judged likely to have produced a cluster of highly shared sequence variants as a technical artifact. In a later analysis, HLA-associated TCR beta chains showed more clonal expansion and lower generation probabilities than non-associated chains that were equally common. In a later analysis, most CMV-associated TCR beta chains were found to appear HLA-restricted, with HLA associations seemingly driven largely by CMV exposure. An earlier analysis of approximately 600 of the donors showed that most TCR beta V segments appeared in productive rearrangements either about 87% or about 30% of the time, which broadly matched IMGT annotations. A later analysis found that TCR association rates varied across HLA loci, with DRB1 alleles showing the most associated TCRs and HLA-C alleles the fewest. Specific HLA alleles were associated with about 17,000 TCR beta sequences at a false discovery rate of 0.05 in a later analysis. Most TCR sequences were observed very rarely across donors, whereas some public TCRs were present in many individuals.

The CDR3 runs 13 amino acids, cysteine and phenylalanine included. The only DNA kept is the CDR3, 39 bases in frame from the first base. Reading the germline V gene gives CDR1 SQVTM and CDR2 ANQGSEA. Deletion took 7 bases off V and 4 bases off J, with a span of 16 bases between the germline ends. Library construction relied on the immunoSEQ multiplex PCR assay. For the multiplex PCR, a mixture combining 60 forward primers for TCR Vbeta segments and 13 reverse primers for TCR Jbeta segments was used. A multiplex PCR assay on genomic DNA amplified the CDR3 region of rearranged TCR beta genes. On the Illumina HiSeq System, the amplified TCR beta libraries were sequenced as 87-base-pair reads. In the paper's pipeline: In a later analysis, roughly 80 million unique TCR beta chains were counted across the approximately 670 repertoires, and about 9.9 million of these chains were shared by at least two donors. Raw reads were error-corrected and collapsed into unique sequences by a nearest-neighbor algorithm in which closely related sequences were merged to remove PCR and sequencing errors. Alignment of CDR3 sequences to IMGT reference sequences was used to assign V, D and J gene segments. For a sequence to be retained, a match of at least six nucleotides to both a V gene segment and a J gene segment was required. A rearrangement was called productive if the CDR3 had no stop codons and remained in frame with V and J, and every other rearrangement was called non-productive. CDR3 was defined according to IMGT convention as the region running from the second conserved V-encoded cysteine to the conserved J-encoded phenylalanine. Sequences without an unambiguous match to a single V gene segment were excluded from the earlier analysis of several hundred of the donors. An earlier analysis of 450 to 650 of the donors called V segments functional above 56.7% productive rearrangements and segregating when the between-donor standard deviation exceeded 5%. To diagnose cytomegalovirus status from the catalog of TCR beta chain sequences, a statistical classification framework was built. A later analysis assigned V and J genes by comparing TCR nucleotide sequences with IMGT/GENE-DB human TR gene sequences. In a later analysis, CDR3 sequences and most-parsimonious VDJ recombination scenarios were assigned using the TCRdist pipeline. In a later analysis, each TCR beta chain was defined by its CDR3 amino acid sequence together with its V-gene family, and reads without a unique V-gene family were excluded. A later analysis removed 500 to 600 highly shared, low-generation-probability nucleotide sequences to deal with suspected cross-contamination and a sequencing artifact. For each public chain, a later analysis derived a clonal expansion index from normalized ranks of inferred template counts within each repertoire. A later analysis computed generation probabilities with a VDJ recombination model fitted to out-of-frame rearrangements, and checked the results against IGoR. In a later analysis, TCR-TCR, TCR-HLA and TCR-CMV co-occurrence was scored with hypergeometric tests, and a repertoire-size bias correction was applied to TCR pairs. To estimate false discovery rates, a later analysis permuted the HLA or CMV assignments 20 times. A later analysis grouped co-occurring TCRs with DBSCAN, adding TCRdist sequence similarity when clustering within HLA-allele-positive subsets. Co-occurrence clustering excluded repertoires with fewer than 30,000 or more than 120,000 public chains, plus five with anomalous nucleotide sharing. TCRdb re-hosts the immuneACCESS table, in-frame sequences only. Its copies lack some clones; in the studies checked, an unresolved V gene accounts for under half of them, and the cause for the rest is not known. V, J and clone size are those of that table, while D and trimming were read from the DNA. The table for this sample lists 170,000 or so clones; 77% of them were counted only once. The ten largest account for less than 4.5% of the sample.

Sequencing input: PBMCs. The receptor comes from a woman in her fifties or sixties in good health and CMV-seropositive. The rearranged chain carries TRBV29-1 and TRBJ1-2; TRBD1 is a weak D gene call, 5 bases matching. CDR3 sequence: CSAGKDTSYGYTF. The DNA reads TGCAGCGCTGGGAAGGACACCAGCTATGGCTACACCTTC.